This T cell receptor beta chain was identified during a study of cytomegalovirus exposure and HLA in healthy donors. For the study at large: Membership in the Caucasian-associated ancestry cluster was found for around four fifths of roughly 360 genotyped donors.

The PCR ran on 60 Vbeta and 13 Jbeta primers. Sequencing was performed with immunoSEQ multiplex PCR; in TCRdb, only in-frame clones are kept and a portion is missing. The sample yields approximately 110,000 clones, about three quarters seen once. The CDR3 spans 11 residues. From germline, CDR1 is MNHEY and CDR2 SVGAGI. Trimming cost V 6 bases and J 7 bases; bases outside gene matches: 0. Healthy bone marrow donors supplied every sample. Unrecorded immune exposure was likely among donors, who were nominally healthy when sampled. The TCR was taken from a man aged 45-65 years in good health and CMV-seronegative. Sequencing was carried out using PBMCs. The V gene is TRBV6-5, the J gene TRBJ2-1; 7 nucleotides align to TRBD1. The CDR3 DNA is TGTGCCAGCAGACAGGGGAATGAGCAGTTCTTC. Translation: CASRQGNEQFF.